Listed below are T cell receptor beta chains from one sample, sequenced in a study of post-analysis software for immune sequencing data. MiXCR, run by TCRdb on the PCR reads, gives a single entry per CDR3 protein. The sample carries fewer than 600,000 distinct CDR3 sequences, around 40% recorded once. Sequenced material: blood. Receptors originate from a girl aged 10-17 years with multiple sclerosis. The CDR3 runs from the conserved cysteine through the conserved F or W. A D gene is named only where the DNA matches it firmly. A row's size may be missing; if present it is once, few, many or a size class.

clone_size j_call d_call cdr3_length v_call cdr3_aa cdr3_nt
few TRBJ2-4 . 13 TRBV7-2 CASNDGGKNIQYF TGTGCCAGCAACGACGGAGGCAAAAACATTCAGTACTTC
. TRBJ2-4 . 15 TRBV6-6 CASSYVGWGENIQYF TGTGCCAGCAGTTACGTGGGGTGGGGGGAAAACATTCAGTACTTC
. TRBJ2-7 TRBD1 14 TRBV28 CATHTGTGPYEQYF TGTGCCACCCATACCGGGACAGGGCCATACGAGCAGTACTTC
. TRBJ2-3 TRBD1 15 TRBV28 CASSSTGTYTDTQYF TGTGCCAGCAGTTCGACAGGGACATACACAGATACGCAGTATTTT
few TRBJ2-1 . 13 TRBV20-1 CSARVRSYNEQFF TGCAGTGCTAGAGTGCGGAGCTACAATGAGCAGTTCTTC
many TRBJ2-7 . 14 TRBV5-1 CASSSQGSSYEQYF TGTGCCAGCAGCTCACAGGGATCCTCCTACGAGCAGTACTTC
few TRBJ2-5 TRBD2 15 TRBV7-2 CASTLAGGTQETQYF TGTGCCAGCACCCTAGCGGGAGGCACACAAGAGACCCAGTACTTC
. TRBJ1-4 . 10 TRBV7-9 CATSAEKLFF TGTGCCACCAGTGCTGAAAAACTGTTTTTT
many TRBJ2-7 TRBD2 15 TRBV4-1 CASSQKLAGGSEQYF TGCGCCAGCAGCCAAAAACTAGCGGGAGGAAGTGAGCAGTACTTC
. TRBJ2-5 . 15 TRBV5-1 CASSLSGAPQETQYF TGCGCCAGCAGCTTATCAGGGGCCCCACAAGAGACCCAGTACTTC
few TRBJ2-5 TRBD2 16 TRBV10-3 CAISDPGLAVQETQYF TGTGCCATCAGTGATCCGGGACTAGCGGTCCAAGAGACCCAGTACTTC
. TRBJ1-4 TRBD1 15 TRBV7-2 CASSNTGAPNEKLFF TGTGCCAGCAGCAACACAGGGGCCCCTAATGAAAAACTGTTTTTT
few TRBJ1-1 . 13 TRBV28 CASSLSGYTEAFF TGTGCCAGCAGCTTATCAGGGTATACTGAAGCTTTCTTT
few TRBJ2-6 . 14 TRBV12-3/TRBV12-4 CASTDTGFPGQLTF TGTGCCAGCACCGACACCGGGTTCCCTGGCCAACTGACTTTC
. TRBJ2-5 . 13 TRBV20-1 CSASGINQETQYF TGCAGTGCTAGCGGGATAAACCAAGAGACCCAGTACTTC
. TRBJ2-1 TRBD1 17 TRBV29-1 CSVEPLLGQGGRNEQFF TGCAGCGTTGAACCCCTACTGGGACAGGGGGGTCGGAATGAGCAGTTCTTC
. TRBJ1-2 . 17 TRBV5-1 CASSPLRAPSGNYGYTF TGCGCCAGCAGCCCCCTCCGGGCCCCCTCGGGGAACTATGGCTACACCTTC